The entry that follows covers one T cell receptor beta chain sequence. Its target antigen remains unknown. No base qualities exist here, and no much larger clone lies one base off it. The CDR1 and CDR2 encoded by the germline V gene are SQVTM and ANQGSEA. The CDR3 starts with the cysteine, ends with the phenylalanine, and has 8 residues. The read is trimmed to its CDR3 DNA, 24 bases read in frame from base 1. V is reduced by 7 bases and J by 8 bases, leaving a spacing of 5 bases between them. The treatment or condition label, as the study defines it: in vitro stimulation with specific CMV peptide epitopes to enrich CMV-specific T cells. This sample was included in a study of T cell repertoires in cytomegalovirus infection (dated by TCRdb to about 2019). In the study overall: Alongside well-studied HLA-B-restricted epitopes, the peptide stimulations were aimed at recently identified HLA-C-restricted CMV epitopes, whose presentation resists viral immunomodulation. Donor HLA type was relevant to the analysis, because carriage of CMV infection together with the matching HLA type was indicated by public TCR beta signatures. Overall results and qualifications from the work: Cumulative frequency of public TCR beta family members discriminated carriers of CMV infection plus the relevant HLA type in this cohort and an independent 352-donor cohort. The ex vivo response was dominated by HLA-C-restricted CMV-specific TCR beta clonotypes, and the single most frequent clonotype in two of eight donors was supplied by these HLA-C-restricted clonotypes.

Sequencing took place on an Illumina HiSeq 1500. Through fastp at Q25 and MiXCR, TCRdb rebuilt clones from the public reads, retaining in-frame beta chains. CDR3 protein duplicates are merged, each entry listing the most common genes and DNA. The sample includes some 200,000 distinct CDR3 sequences, with around 40% observed a single time. The ten largest account for around 64% of the sample. The material was CD8+ T cells from cultured PBMCs, obtained from culture after CMV antigen stimulation. The TCR comes from a human donor in good health (CMV status not recorded). Some clones in this sample may be carry-over from other donors' samples. The rearrangement combines TRBV29-1 with TRBJ1-2; a confident D gene designation cannot be given. The DNA is TGCAGCGCCGCCGGCTACACCTTC. Its translation reads: CSAAGYTF.